This T cell receptor (beta chain) is from a study of T cells in Graves' hyperthyroidism and ophthalmopathy. Study background: Initial diagnosis, before any treatment, was when peripheral blood was collected. Overall study findings and caveats: Clonotypes that were expanded in thyroid above 0.001 mostly appeared in blood too.

At least ten counts were recorded for this clonotype. Antigen: not known. The CDR3 spans 17 residues. Trimming took 7 bases from V and 2 from J, leaving 21 bases between them. The germline V gene has CDR1 LNHDA and CDR2 SQIVND (reference sequence). Uncontrolled infection, other autoimmune disease, pregnancy or lactation barred patients from enrollment. More than 8.5 ml of fresh peripheral blood supplied the PBMCs. Amplification of TCR beta CDR3 regions was performed using RNA transcripts as template. Carried out on the TCR CDR3, a first-round RT-PCR used the HTBI primer set. TCRdb redid the calling of the multiplex PCR reads with MiXCR, one entry per CDR3 protein. The sample lists 350,000 or so distinct CDR3 sequences, about a sixth occurring once.

The source material was blood. The source of this sequence is a woman in her forties with Graves' ophthalmopathy. The chain carries TRBV19 and TRBJ1-5, with D possibly being TRBD1 (5 bases). CDR3 sequence: CASNPGGSGHGNQPQHF. The DNA of the CDR3 is TGTGCCAGTAACCCTGGAGGGTCAGGGCATGGCAATCAGCCCCAGCATTTT.